Shown below are 22 T cell receptor beta chains from a single sample sequenced in a study of CD8 T cells in ankylosing spondylitis. Whole-study findings and limits: A TCR beta motif of roughly eight highly homologous variants seemed to mark ankylosing spondylitis blood.

These receptors' antigens are unknown. TCRdb called the 5' RACE reads again in MiXCR, with one record for every CDR3 protein. The top ten hold approximately 1% of the sample, which has 350,000 to 550,000 distinct CDR3 sequences, around 26% seen once. The sample was blood, either unsorted or a sorted T cell fraction (not recorded which). These receptor sequences come from a male donor with ankylosing spondylitis.

Here the CDR3 reads CASSLGTMGGTEAFF. CDR3 in DNA: TGCGCCAGCAGCCTAGGGACAATGGGGGGGACTGAAGCTTTCTTT. V is TRBV5-1 and J is TRBJ1-1; perhaps TRBD1 as D (6 bases). The germline V and J ends were trimmed by 4 bases and 5 bases, with 18 bases remaining between them. There are 15 residues in the CDR3. Germline-derived CDR1 and CDR2 are SGHRS and YFSETQ.

This clonotype was detected once. The chain employs TRBV10-3 and TRBJ2-1; 8 bases align to TRBD2. Germline values: CDR1 ENHRY, CDR2 SYGVKD. J lost 9 bases, V lost 6 bases, and 7 bases had no gene match. The CDR3 runs to 13 residues. In DNA form, the CDR3 reads TGTGCCATCAGGCCCAACCTAGCGGGTGAGCAGTTCTTC. This translates into CAIRPNLAGEQFF.

The CDR3: CSASRDPGLETQYF. The CDR3 DNA sequence: TGCAGTGCTAGTCGAGACCCGGGGTTGGAGACCCAGTACTTC. V is TRBV20-1 and J is TRBJ2-5; tentative D call: TRBD2 (5 bases). Trimming left V 3 bases short and J 5 bases short, with 16 bases between. Per germline, CDR1 DFQATT and CDR2 SNEGSKA (reference sequence). This CDR3 contains 14 residues.

This chain links TRBV29-1 with TRBJ2-7, with 9 bases aligning to TRBD1. In germline, CDR1 is SQVTM, CDR2 ANQGSEA. V gave up 7 bases and J gave up 5 bases; unmatched junction bases: 12. This CDR3 has 14 amino acids. The CDR3 bases are TGCAGCGCCAGATTAGGACAGGGGATCCACGAGCAGTACTTC. Translating it yields CSARLGQGIHEQYF.

This clonotype was seen repeatedly, ten times or more. The gene calls are TRBV12-3 or TRBV12-4 and TRBJ2-7; D uncertain. Trimming removed 6 bases at V and 2 bases at J, with 11 bases between. The CDR3 has 13 residues. The CDR3 sequence: CASRLDWAYEQYF. In DNA, the CDR3 is TGTGCCAGCAGGCTCGACTGGGCCTACGAGCAGTACTTC.

This rearrangement joins TRBV20-1 to TRBJ2-7, with 11 bases aligning to TRBD2. Germline assignment: CDR1 DFQATT and CDR2 SNEGSKA (reference sequence). V shed 3 bases and J 1 base; nucleotides not matched to a gene: 5. The CDR3 consists of 15 residues. The chain's CDR3 is CSASPASGGSYEQYF. CDR3 coding DNA: TGCAGTGCTAGCCCCGCTAGCGGGGGGTCCTACGAGCAGTACTTC.

The V and J genes are TRBV20-1 and TRBJ2-7; TRBD1 aligns across 7 bases. Germline V gene data show CDR1 as DFQATT and CDR2 as SNEGSKA (reference sequence). The CDR3 is made up of 13 amino acids. J lost 7 bases, V lost 3 bases, and 9 bases had no gene match. The chain's CDR3 is CSARRDSQGEQYV. For the CDR3, the DNA is TGCAGTGCTAGGAGGGACAGCCAGGGTGAGCAGTACGTC.

V usage is TRBV5-1 and J usage is TRBJ1-3; possible D gene TRBD1, 6 bases. Trimming cost V 3 bases and J 0 bases, with 19 bases left between them. The CDR3 length is 18 residues. Per germline, CDR1 SGHRS and CDR2 YFSETQ. CDR3 region: CASSSSIPTGSSGNTIYF. The CDR3 bases are TGCGCCAGCAGCTCCTCAATTCCGACAGGCAGCTCTGGAAACACCATATATTTT. The complete variable domain, with remaining parts taken from reference TRBV5-1 and TRBJ1-3, reads KAGVTQTPRYLIKTRGQQVTLSCSPISGHRSVSWYQQTPGQGLQFLFEYFSETQRNKGNFPGRFSGRQFSNSRSEMNVSTLELGDSALYLCASSSSIPTGSSGNTIYFGEGSWLTVV.

The chain has TRBV10-3 and TRBJ1-1; 7 positions match TRBD1. The CDR3 runs to 13 residues. Trimming took 7 bases from V and 1 from J; bases not matched to a gene: 3. Germline V CDR1 and CDR2: ENHRY, SYGVKD. CDR3 DNA: TGTGCCATCACCCGGACAGGGAACACTGAAGCTTTCTTT. Residues: CAITRTGNTEAFF.

This clonotype was recorded only once. The V gene is TRBV28, the J gene TRBJ2-1, with TRBD1 matching over 7 bases. The CDR3 is 12 residues long. V was clipped by 6 bases and J by 10 bases; unmatched bases: 6. The germline V gene has CDR1 MDHEN and CDR2 SYDVKM. The CDR3 DNA sequence: TGTGCCAGCAGCACAGGGGTGGGGGAGCAGTTCTTC. Translating it yields CASSTGVGEQFF.

This clonotype has only a few counts. The V call is TRBV2, the J call TRBJ1-6; D is unresolved. This CDR3 region has 13 residues. Germline-derived CDR1 and CDR2 are SNHLY and FYNNEI. Trimming removed 6 bases at V and 7 bases at J, with 10 bases between. The CDR3 DNA reads as TGTGCCAGCAGCGGAATCAGGAATTCACCCCTCCACTTT. Translating it yields CASSGIRNSPLHF. Full variable domain (rest looked up from reference TRBV2 and TRBJ1-6): EPEVTQTPSHQVTQMGQEVILRCVPISNHLYFYWYRQILGQKVEFLVSFYNNEISEKSEIFDDQFSVERPDGSNFTLKIRSTKLEDSAMYFCASSGIRNSPLHFGNGTRLTVT.

This clonotype was seen a few times. V and J are TRBV7-2 and TRBJ1-2; 7 bases are shared with TRBD1. CDR1 is SGHTA, CDR2 FQGNSA, per germline. This CDR3 is built from 17 residues. V was pared by 0 bases and J by 3 bases, with 10 bases of the junction left unmatched. The CDR3 DNA is TGTGCCAGCAGCTTAGCCCTCGGACAGGCGATATACTATGGCTACACCTTC. Translation: CASSLALGQAIYYGYTF.

The chain joins TRBV24-1 to TRBJ2-3, with 7 nucleotides matching TRBD1. The V segment lost 3 bases and the J segment 5 bases; nucleotides outside the gene matches: 13. The CDR3 length is 17 residues. Per germline, CDR1 KGHDR and CDR2 SFDVKD. As DNA, the CDR3 is TGTGCCACCAGTGATCCGGGGCTACAGGGGACGATAGATACGCAGTATTTT. This gives the protein CATSDPGLQGTIDTQYF.

At least ten counts were recorded for this clonotype. The rearrangement joins TRBV3-1 to TRBJ2-7, with D possibly matching TRBD2 (6 bases). The V gene lost 4 bases and the J gene lost 5 bases, with 15 bases spanning the gap. This CDR3 region has 14 residues. Germline CDR1 is LGHDT and CDR2 is YNNKEL (reference sequence). For the CDR3, the DNA is TGTGCCAGCAGCCCCCACCCTAGCGCGAACGAGCAGTACTTC. Protein: CASSPHPSANEQYF.

A word on this clonotype: In this CDR3 the conserved last residue, phenylalanine or tryptophan, is missing, so a read error is likely. No DNA is shown, since the ends of the CDR3 on it are uncertain; the CDR3 is the one TCRdb lists. This rearrangement joins TRBV3-1 to TRBJ2-4; the DNA was not compared with TRBD2, the D call given in the table. The germline gives CDR1 LGHDT, CDR2 YNNKEL (reference sequence). The CDR3 region is 12 residues in length, termini included. The CDR3 reads CASSQAGLAVVL.

This clonotype came up a few times. V and J are TRBV5-1 and TRBJ2-3, with TRBD2 as a possible D gene (6 bases). Trimming stripped 1 base from V and 2 bases from J, with 8 bases between. The germline gives CDR1 SGHRS, CDR2 YFSETQ. The CDR3 has 14 residues. The CDR3: CASSLQGLTDTQYF. In DNA form, the CDR3 reads TGCGCCAGCAGCTTGCAGGGACTCACAGATACGCAGTATTTT.

V gene TRBV4-2 combines with J gene TRBJ1-2, with a weak D call TRBD1 (5 bases). This CDR3 comprises 20 residues. The germline CDR1 and CDR2 sequences are LGHNA and YNFKEQ. V was cut by 1 base and J by 4 bases, with 28 bases left in between. This chain's CDR3 is CASSQVLPLVGREYSYGYTF. Written as DNA, the CDR3 is TGTGCCAGCAGCCAAGTTTTACCGTTGGTGGGCAGGGAATACAGCTATGGCTACACCTTC.

In this sample, this clonotype turned up a few times. The J gene is TRBJ1-4, the V gene TRBV6-5; a possible D gene is TRBD1 (6 bases). CDR3 length: 16 amino acids. Germline loops: CDR1 MNHEY, CDR2 SVGAGI. V lost 6 bases and J lost 4, with 18 bases in between. CDR3 DNA sequence: TGTGCCAGCAGCTACAGTCTGGCAGGGGATAATGAAAAACTGTTTTTT. Translated: CASSYSLAGDNEKLFF.

The chain has TRBV11-3 and TRBJ2-1, with 7 bases fitting TRBD1. CDR1 and CDR2 from the germline V gene are SGHNT and YENEEA. V was pared by 5 bases and J by 2 bases, with 6 bases of the junction left unmatched. The CDR3 runs 15 residues. Here the CDR3 DNA reads TGTGCCAGCAGCCTCGACAGGGCACCCTACAATGAGCAGTTCTTC. Encoded protein: CASSLDRAPYNEQFF.

This clonotype occurred many times. V is TRBV20-1 and J is TRBJ2-1; 10 bases line up with TRBD2. The V gene's germline CDR1 is DFQATT and CDR2 SNEGSKA (reference sequence). The CDR3 runs to 16 residues. V lost 6 bases, J lost 6 bases, and 14 bases stayed unmatched. The CDR3 protein is CSALQTSGIIPNEQFF. The CDR3 bases are TGCAGTGCGCTTCAAACTAGCGGGATCATTCCCAATGAGCAGTTCTTC.

J is TRBJ2-2 and V is TRBV7-8, with D hard to call. Germline V gene lookup returns CDR1 SGHVS and CDR2 FQNEAQ. This CDR3 spans 17 amino acids. V was shortened by 1 base and J by 1 base, with 13 bases between the two germline ends. DNA for the CDR3: TGTGCCAGCAGCTTAGTTTGGGCTAATCTGAACACCGGGGAGCTGTTTTTT. It yields the protein CASSLVWANLNTGELFF.

This clonotype was recorded at least ten times. The J gene is TRBJ2-1, the V gene TRBV5-1, with a tentative D call TRBD2 (6 bases). With 1 base removed from V and 4 bases from J, the gap between germline ends came to 12 bases. Per the germline V gene, CDR1 is SGHRS and CDR2 is YFSETQ. This CDR3 is 15 amino acids long. CDR3 bases: TGCGCCAGCAGCTTGCGACCGGGAGAGTACAATGAGCAGTTCTTC. This codes for CASSLRPGEYNEQFF.